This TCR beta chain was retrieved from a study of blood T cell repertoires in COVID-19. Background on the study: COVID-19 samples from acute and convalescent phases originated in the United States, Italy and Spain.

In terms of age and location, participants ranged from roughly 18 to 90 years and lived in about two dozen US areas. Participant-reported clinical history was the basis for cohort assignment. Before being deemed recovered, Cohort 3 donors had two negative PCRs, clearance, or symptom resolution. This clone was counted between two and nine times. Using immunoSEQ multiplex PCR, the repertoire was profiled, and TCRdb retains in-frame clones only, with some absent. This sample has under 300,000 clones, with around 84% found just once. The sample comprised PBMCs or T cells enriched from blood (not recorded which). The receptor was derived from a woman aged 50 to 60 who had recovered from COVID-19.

In DNA, the CDR3 is TGCACCAGCAGCCAAGAAGGGGGGGGCCCAACTAATGAAAAACTGTTTTTT. It codes for CTSSQEGGGPTNEKLFF. V gene TRBV1 combines with J gene TRBJ1-4. TRBV1 represents a pseudogene. The CDR3 extends over 17 amino acids.